This entry lists 10 T cell receptor beta chains sequenced from one sample in a study of PD-1 blockade in classical Hodgkin lymphoma. TCRdb keeps only in-frame clones here, not all; method: immunoSEQ multiplex PCR. The sample lists some 8,000 clones; about 86% were seen once. Patients all relapsed after autologous stem cell transplantation, and there was variation in brentuximab vedotin exposure. Through magnetic negative selection, CD8+ T cells were separated from PBMCs that had been thawed. The sequenced sample was CD8+ T cells from blood, obtained at baseline. All receptors derive from a human donor with classical Hodgkin lymphoma.

This clone was counted once. The J gene is TRBJ1-5, the V gene TRBV5-3, with a weak D call TRBD1 (5 bases). TRBV5-3 is designated an ORF whose function remains uncertain. The CDR3 runs to 18 residues. The V gene lost 0 bases and the J gene lost 0 bases, with 16 bases spanning the gap. For the CDR3, the DNA is TGTGCCAGAAGCTTGGTGGGGGTCGACAGAGATAGCAATCAGCCCCAGCATTTT. It codes for CARSLVGVDRDSNQPQHF.

This sequence joins TRBV6-4 and TRBJ2-1; D possibly matches TRBD1 or TRBD2 (5 bases each). Germline-derived CDR1 and CDR2 are MRHNA and SNTAGT. The V end was cut by 4 bases, the J end by 2 bases, with 12 bases between. The CDR3 contains 15 residues. CDR3 coding DNA: TGTGCCAGCAGTGTAGGTGGGGGACCCTACAATGAGCAGTTCTTC. Translation gives CASSVGGGPYNEQFF.

The chain joins TRBV27 to TRBJ2-7; D remains unclear. The CDR3 covers 13 residues. Trimming shortened V by 3 bases and J by 4 bases, and 10 bases separated the two germline ends. Germline V CDR1 and CDR2: MNHEY, SMNVEV (reference sequence). The CDR3 loop is CASSFGSTYEQYF. CDR3 sequence (DNA): TGTGCCAGCAGTTTTGGTAGTACGTACGAGCAGTACTTC.

This clone was counted only a few times. The chain recombines TRBV9 with TRBJ2-2, with D unclear. CDR1 is SGDLS and CDR2 is YYNGEE in the germline V gene. CDR3 length: 14 amino acids. V lost 4 bases, J lost 4 bases, and 11 bases lay in between. CDR3 region: CASSLSGVTGELFF. The CDR3 nucleotides read TGTGCCAGCAGCCTTAGTGGGGTCACCGGGGAGCTGTTTTTT.

The chain couples TRBV6-5 to TRBJ1-1, with 10 bases fitting TRBD1. V shed 4 bases and J 4 bases; nucleotides not matched to a gene: 3. The CDR3 covers 14 residues. CDR1 and CDR2 from the germline V gene are MNHEY and SVGAGI. The DNA for the CDR3 is TGTGCCAGCAGTTGGGACAGGGGTGCCACTGAAGCTTTCTTT. It is translated as CASSWDRGATEAFF.

CDR3 DNA: TGTGCCAGCAGCCAAAACATAAGTCCCTACGAGCAGTACTTC. Translating it yields CASSQNISPYEQYF. The rearrangement links TRBV14 to TRBJ2-7; no firm D call. Between the trimmed V and J ends, which lost 2 bases and 2 bases, there was a span of 10 bases. Germline-derived CDR1 and CDR2 are SGHDN and FVKESK. This CDR3 region has 14 residues. The full variable domain, with the rest looked up from reference TRBV14 and TRBJ2-7, is EAGVTQFPSHSVIEKGQTVTLRCDPISGHDNLYWYRRVMGKEIKFLLHFVKESKQDESGMPNNRFLAERTGGTYSTLKVQPAELEDSGVYFCASSQNISPYEQYFGPGTRLTVT.

J is TRBJ2-3 and V is TRBV14; no reliable D call. CDR1 is SGHDN, CDR2 FVKESK, per germline. This CDR3 has 13 residues. Trimming shortened V by 5 bases and J by 3 bases, and 9 bases separated the two germline ends. The CDR3 region is CASSVWVTDTQYF. The CDR3 nucleotides are TGTGCCAGCAGCGTCTGGGTGACAGATACGCAGTATTTT.

By share of the sample, this clone is medium-sized. The chain has TRBV9 and TRBJ1-1; D unclear. The CDR3 sequence is 13 residues long. V was cut by 1 base and J by 1 base, with 5 bases left in between. Germline V gene data show CDR1 as SGDLS and CDR2 as YYNGEE. DNA of the CDR3: TGTGCCAGCAGCGTATCACAGAACACTGAAGCTTTCTTT. Translating gives CASSVSQNTEAFF.

The chain uses TRBV2 and TRBJ2-7; 11 bases align to TRBD2. The CDR3 has 18 amino acids. CDR1 SNHLY and CDR2 FYNNEI come from the germline V gene. Trimming took 8 bases from V and 5 from J; bases not matched to a gene: 20. The CDR3 sequence: CASRGLAEVGGFWDEQYF. CDR3 coding DNA: TGTGCCAGCCGGGGACTAGCGGAGGTTGGGGGTTTTTGGGACGAGCAGTACTTC.

This chain links TRBV28 with TRBJ2-2, with 8 bases lining up with TRBD1. V lost 7 bases and J lost 1; bases outside the gene matches: 5. The CDR3 totals 15 residues. The germline V gene has CDR1 MDHEN and CDR2 SYDVKM. CDR3: CASTPDRENTGELFF. CDR3 DNA sequence: TGTGCCAGCACCCCGGACAGGGAGAACACCGGGGAGCTGTTTTTT.